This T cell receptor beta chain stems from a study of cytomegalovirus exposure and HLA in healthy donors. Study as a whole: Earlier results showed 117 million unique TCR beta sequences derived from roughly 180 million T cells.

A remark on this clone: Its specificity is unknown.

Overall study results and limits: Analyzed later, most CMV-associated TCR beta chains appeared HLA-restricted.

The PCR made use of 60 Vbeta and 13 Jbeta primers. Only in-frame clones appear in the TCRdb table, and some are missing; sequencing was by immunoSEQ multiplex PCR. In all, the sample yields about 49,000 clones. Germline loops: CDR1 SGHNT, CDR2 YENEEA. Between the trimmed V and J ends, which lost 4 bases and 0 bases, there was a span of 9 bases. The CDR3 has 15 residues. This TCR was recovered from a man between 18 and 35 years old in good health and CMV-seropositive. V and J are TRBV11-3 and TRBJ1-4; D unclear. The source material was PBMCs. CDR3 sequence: CASSSGGATNEKLFF. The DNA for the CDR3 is TGTGCCAGCAGCTCCGGAGGAGCAACTAATGAAAAACTGTTTTTT.